This T cell receptor (beta chain) was found in a study of blood T cells in healthy people across ages. Total RNA was isolated from each sample in quantities of at least 6 micrograms. A J-beta primer mix and a sample-barcoded 5' primer were used in a second PCR of roughly 6 to 11 cycles. From the 5' RACE reads, TCRdb called clonotypes with MiXCR, one entry per CDR3 protein. The sample shows around 750,000 distinct CDR3 sequences, about 53% of them seen only once. The trim removed 4 bases at V and 4 bases at J, leaving 7 bases unmatched. Germline V gene data show CDR1 as LGHDT and CDR2 as YNNKEL (reference sequence). This CDR3 contains 15 residues.

The sample comprised blood. The gene calls are TRBV3-1 and TRBJ2-5; TRBD2 agrees at 9 bases. The clonotype was recovered from a man older than 75 in good health. CDR3 residues: CASSLPTSGPETQYF. CDR3 bases: TGTGCCAGCAGCCTCCCGACTAGCGGACCAGAGACCCAGTACTTC.